This section outlines one T cell receptor (beta chain) sequence together with its context. This record belongs to a study of blood T cell repertoires in COVID-19. Study summary: COVID-19 samples collected from the United States, Italy and Spain covered acute and convalescent phases. Sample material is recorded as cDNA or gDNA derived from T cells, B-cell-depleted T cells, or PBMCs.

The V gene's germline CDR1 is MRHNA and CDR2 SNTAGT. Trimming stripped 4 bases from V and 3 bases from J, with 7 bases between. This CDR3 has 13 amino acids. Methods used by the authors: Quantification of nucleated cells was approximated via reference gene primer amplification. The protocol was immunoSEQ multiplex PCR, while the TCRdb copy is restricted to in-frame clones and leaves out a portion. For V, J and clone size, that table is used; D and trimming come from the DNA. The sample holds about 260,000 clones, about 90% seen once. The chain combines TRBV6-4 with TRBJ1-5, with D unresolved. The sample was peripheral blood. The clonotype comes from a woman aged 40 to 55 who had recovered from COVID-19. The CDR3 bases are TGTGCCAGCAGTGTGTCAGACAATCAGCCCCAGCATTTT. Its translation: CASSVSDNQPQHF.